In its sample, the clone carrying this TCR beta chain was seen a few times. The antigen is unknown. This CDR3 comprises 13 residues. The germline CDR1 and CDR2 sequences are LGHDT and YNNKEL (reference sequence). Deletions cut 1 base from V and 4 bases from J, with 7 bases between. These data originate in a study of T-cell memory formation after mild COVID-19. MiXCR was run by TCRdb on the 5' RACE reads, yielding one entry per CDR3 protein. The repertoire has approximately 89,000 distinct CDR3 sequences, around 13% of them found once; the top ten carry around 41%. Study-wide findings and caveats: Some clones that responded were present in memory (sampled pre-infection), which suggests cross-reactive memory joined.

The chain combines TRBV3-1 with TRBJ2-5; D may correspond to TRBD1 or TRBD2 (5 bases each). The TCR sequence derives from a man between 18 and 29 years old who had mild COVID-19 (a few samples of this study predate the infection). Cell type and time point are not known. Sequenced input: PBMCs or a T cell subset sorted from them (not recorded which). The CDR3 reads CASSQGGVETQYF. The CDR3 nucleotides are TGTGCCAGCAGCCAAGGAGGGGTAGAGACCCAGTACTTC.